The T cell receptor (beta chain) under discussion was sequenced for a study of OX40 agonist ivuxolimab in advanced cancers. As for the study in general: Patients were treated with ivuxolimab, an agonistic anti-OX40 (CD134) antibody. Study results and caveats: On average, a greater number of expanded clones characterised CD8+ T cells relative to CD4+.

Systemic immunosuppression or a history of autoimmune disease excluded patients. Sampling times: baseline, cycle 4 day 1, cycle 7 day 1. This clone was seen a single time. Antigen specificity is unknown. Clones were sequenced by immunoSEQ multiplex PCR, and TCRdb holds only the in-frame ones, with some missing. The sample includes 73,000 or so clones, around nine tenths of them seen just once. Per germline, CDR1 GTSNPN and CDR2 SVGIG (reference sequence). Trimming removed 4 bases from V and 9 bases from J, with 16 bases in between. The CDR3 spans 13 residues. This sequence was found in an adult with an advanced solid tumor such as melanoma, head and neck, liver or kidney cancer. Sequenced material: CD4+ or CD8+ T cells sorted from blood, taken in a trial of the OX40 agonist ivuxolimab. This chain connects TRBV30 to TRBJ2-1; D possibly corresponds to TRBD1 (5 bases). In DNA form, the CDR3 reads TGTGCCTGGAAATGGGGCAATAGGGCTGAGCAGTTCTTC. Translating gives CAWKWGNRAEQFF.